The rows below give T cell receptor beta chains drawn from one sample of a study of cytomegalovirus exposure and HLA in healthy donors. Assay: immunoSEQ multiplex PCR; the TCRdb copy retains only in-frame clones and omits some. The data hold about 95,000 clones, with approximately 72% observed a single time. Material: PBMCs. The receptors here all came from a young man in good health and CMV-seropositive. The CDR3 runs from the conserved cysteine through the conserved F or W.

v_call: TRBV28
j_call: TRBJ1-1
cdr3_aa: CASRTYKGGRMENTEAFF

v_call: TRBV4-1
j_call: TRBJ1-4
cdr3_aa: CASSQEPLRSEKLFF

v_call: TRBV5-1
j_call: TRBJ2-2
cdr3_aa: CASSSPGQGVTGELFF

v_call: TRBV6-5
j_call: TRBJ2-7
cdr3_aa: CASRSLSGQAYEQYF

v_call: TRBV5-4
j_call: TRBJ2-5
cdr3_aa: CASSLLQAQETQYF

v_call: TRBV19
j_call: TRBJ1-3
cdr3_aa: CASRPGWAGNTIYF

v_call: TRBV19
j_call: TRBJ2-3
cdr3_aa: CASLGRGTDTQYF

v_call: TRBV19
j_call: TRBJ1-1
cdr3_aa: CASSITGTEAFF

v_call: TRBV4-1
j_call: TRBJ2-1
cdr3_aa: CASSQGLDYNEQFF

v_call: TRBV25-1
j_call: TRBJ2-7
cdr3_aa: CASSDLSYEQYF

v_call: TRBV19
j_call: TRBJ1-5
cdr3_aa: CASSIPDTSNQPQHF

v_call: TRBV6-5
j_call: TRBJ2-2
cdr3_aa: CASSYSSETGELFF

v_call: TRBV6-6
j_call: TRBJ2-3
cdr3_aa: CASSYVGGSTDTQYF

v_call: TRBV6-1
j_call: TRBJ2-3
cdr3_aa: CASSETSGGADTQYF

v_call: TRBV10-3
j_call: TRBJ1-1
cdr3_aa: CAISGTGGDTEAFF

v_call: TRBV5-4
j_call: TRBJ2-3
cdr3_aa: CASSLVGSGGHTDTQYF

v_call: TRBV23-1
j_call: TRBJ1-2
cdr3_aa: CASSQFHILNYGYTF

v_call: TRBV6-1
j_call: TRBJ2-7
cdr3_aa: CAASPTGSSYEQYF

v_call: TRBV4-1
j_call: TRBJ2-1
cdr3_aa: CASSRTSGGDEQFF

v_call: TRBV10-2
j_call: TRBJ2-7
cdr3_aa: CASRHYKGTYEQYF

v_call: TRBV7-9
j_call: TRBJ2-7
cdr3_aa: CASSSAGLGSGSYEQYF

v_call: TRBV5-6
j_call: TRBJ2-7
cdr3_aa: CASSSDRRYEQYF

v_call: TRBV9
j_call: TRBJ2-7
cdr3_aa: CASSVGSQGTGEQYF

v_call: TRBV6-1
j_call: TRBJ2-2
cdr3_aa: CASRAQGANTGELFF

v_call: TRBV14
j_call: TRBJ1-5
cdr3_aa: CASSREQGPNQPQHF

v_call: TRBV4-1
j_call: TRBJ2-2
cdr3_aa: CASSIRQGGSTGELFF

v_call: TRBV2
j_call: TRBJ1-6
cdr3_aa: CASSEAGQNSPLHF

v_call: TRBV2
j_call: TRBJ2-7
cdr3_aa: CASRGLREQYF

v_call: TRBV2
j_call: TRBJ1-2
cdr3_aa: CASSLGGLSGYTF

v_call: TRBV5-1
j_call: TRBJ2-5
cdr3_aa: CASRVGQTGETQYF

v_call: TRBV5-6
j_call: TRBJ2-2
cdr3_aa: CASGVGESTGELFF

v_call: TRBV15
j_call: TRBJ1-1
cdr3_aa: CATFGGLEAFF